What follows are 11 T cell receptor beta chains derived from one specimen sequenced in a study of T cell responses to AZD1222 COVID-19 vaccine. The table came from immunoSEQ multiplex PCR; TCRdb's copy has only in-frame clones and leaves some out. Altogether tens of thousands of clones are present, approximately 90% being singletons, with the ten largest covering about 5.4%. Sequencing was performed on peripheral blood, taken 28 days after the second AZD1222 dose. Receptors were obtained from an adult who received the AZD1222 COVID-19 vaccine.

This clone was seen once. This chain links TRBV19 with TRBJ2-1, with D maybe TRBD1 (5 bases). The germline V gene encodes CDR1 LNHDA and CDR2 SQIVND (reference sequence). V was cut by 4 bases and J by 7 bases, with 14 bases left in between. The CDR3 is made up of 14 amino acids. CDR3 coding DNA: TGTGCCAGTAGTAAGGGGCTAGAAGGTAATGAGCAGTTCTTC. It translates to CASSKGLEGNEQFF. Combining the CDR3 with reference TRBV19 and TRBJ2-1 gives the whole variable domain DGGITQSPKYLFRKEGQNVTLSCEQNLNHDAMYWYRQDPGQGLRLIYYSQIVNDFQKGDIAEGYSVSREKKESFPLTVTSAQKNPTAFYLCASSKGLEGNEQFFGPGTRLTVL.

The chain has TRBV7-2 and TRBJ1-6, with a weak D call TRBD1 (6 bases). The CDR3 spans 15 residues. Per germline, CDR1 SGHTA and CDR2 FQGNSA. V was cut by 6 bases and J by 1 base, with 10 bases left in between. The CDR3 here is CASRTGASYNSPLHF. CDR3 bases: TGTGCCAGCAGGACGGGGGCATCCTATAATTCACCCCTCCACTTT.

The rearrangement uses TRBV11-2 and TRBJ1-2; 7 positions agree with TRBD1. Germline V lookup: CDR1 SGHAT, CDR2 FQNNGV. The junction had 1 base not matched to a gene; V was cut back by 0 bases and J by 3 bases. This CDR3 contains 14 residues. The CDR3 region has the DNA TGTGCCAGCAGCTTAGAGGGGACAGACTATGGCTACACCTTC. Encoded protein: CASSLEGTDYGYTF.

V gene TRBV9 combines with J gene TRBJ2-3; tentative D call: TRBD2 (6 bases). Looked up from germline, CDR1 is SGDLS and CDR2 is YYNGEE. CDR3 length: 17 residues. The ends were cut back, 2 bases at V and 0 bases at J, with 16 bases in the middle. The CDR3 sequence is CASSVSGTQYSTDTQYF. CDR3 DNA: TGTGCCAGCAGCGTTTCCGGGACTCAATATAGCACAGATACGCAGTATTTT.

J is TRBJ2-5 and V is TRBV2, with a tentative D call TRBD1 (6 bases). The germline V gene encodes CDR1 SNHLY and CDR2 FYNNEI. There are 17 residues in the CDR3. The V end was cut by 2 bases, the J end by 0 bases, with 16 bases between. The CDR3 spells CASSEHQDRTDQETQYF. CDR3 nucleotides: TGTGCCAGCAGTGAACACCAAGACAGGACCGACCAAGAGACCCAGTACTTC.

The chain combines TRBV18 with TRBJ2-3; TRBD2 agrees at 8 bases. V gave up 1 base and J gave up 2 bases; unmatched junction bases: 2. The germline V gene has CDR1 KGHSH and CDR2 LQKENI. The CDR3 spans 15 residues. The chain's CDR3 is CASSPLLAVTDTQYF. For the CDR3, the DNA is TGTGCCAGCTCACCACTACTAGCGGTCACAGATACGCAGTATTTT.

This chain links TRBV7-2 with TRBJ1-3; 8 bases match TRBD1. The V gene end was trimmed by 4 bases and the J gene end by 6 bases; junction bases not matched to a gene: 5. The CDR3 has 14 amino acids. Germline assignment: CDR1 SGHTA and CDR2 FQGNSA. CDR3 sequence: CASSSDRAENTIYF. The CDR3 DNA reads as TGTGCCAGCAGCTCGGACAGGGCCGAAAACACCATATATTTT. The complete variable domain, with remaining parts taken from reference TRBV7-2 and TRBJ1-3, reads GAGVSQSPSNKVTEKGKDVELRCDPISGHTALYWYRQSLGQGLEFLIYFQGNSAPDKSGLPSDRFSAERTGGSVSTLTIQRTQQEDSAVYLCASSSDRAENTIYFGEGSWLTVV.

V and J are TRBV9 and TRBJ2-2, with D tentatively TRBD2 (5 bases). The germline V gene has CDR1 SGDLS and CDR2 YYNGEE. The CDR3 covers 16 residues. Trimming took off 5 bases at V and 0 bases at J, with 14 bases between the two ends. The CDR3 coding sequence is TGTGCCAGCAGTCGTAACGAGGGCTCGAACACCGGGGAGCTGTTTTTT. It encodes CASSRNEGSNTGELFF. The full variable domain, completed using reference TRBV9 and TRBJ2-2, is DSGVTQTPKHLITATGQRVTLRCSPRSGDLSVYWYQQSLDQGLQFLIQYYNGEERAKGNILERFSAQQFPDLHSELNLSSLELGDSALYFCASSRNEGSNTGELFFGEGSRLTVL.

A remark on this clone: The identical CDR3 is also encoded by other nucleotide sequences in the sample. V and J are TRBV6-5 and TRBJ1-1; D uncertain. The ends were cut back, 0 bases at V and 1 base at J, with 9 bases in the middle. Germline loops: CDR1 MNHEY, CDR2 SVGAGI. This CDR3 spans 15 amino acids. The CDR3 DNA sequence: TGTGCCAGCAGTTACTCCCGTAGACCGAACACTGAAGCTTTCTTT. This translates into CASSYSRRPNTEAFF.

V and J are TRBV3-1 (or the pseudogene TRBV3-2) and TRBJ1-1, with D perhaps TRBD1 (6 bases). Germline lookup yields CDR1 LGHDT and CDR2 YNNKEL (reference sequence). Trimming stripped 1 base from V and 5 bases from J, with 11 bases between. CDR3 length equals 14 residues. The CDR3: CASSQVAQGTEAFF. The CDR3 DNA is TGTGCCAGCAGCCAAGTTGCACAGGGTACTGAAGCTTTCTTT.

The rearrangement links TRBV2 to TRBJ2-7, with TRBD1 matching over 10 bases. The CDR3 spans 15 residues. From germline, CDR1 is SNHLY and CDR2 FYNNEI. The J segment lost 5 bases and the V segment lost 3 bases, leaving 7 bases of the junction unmatched. The CDR3 DNA sequence: TGTGCCAGCAGTGACCCTGGACAGGGGGGCCACGAGCAGTACTTC. This encodes CASSDPGQGGHEQYF.